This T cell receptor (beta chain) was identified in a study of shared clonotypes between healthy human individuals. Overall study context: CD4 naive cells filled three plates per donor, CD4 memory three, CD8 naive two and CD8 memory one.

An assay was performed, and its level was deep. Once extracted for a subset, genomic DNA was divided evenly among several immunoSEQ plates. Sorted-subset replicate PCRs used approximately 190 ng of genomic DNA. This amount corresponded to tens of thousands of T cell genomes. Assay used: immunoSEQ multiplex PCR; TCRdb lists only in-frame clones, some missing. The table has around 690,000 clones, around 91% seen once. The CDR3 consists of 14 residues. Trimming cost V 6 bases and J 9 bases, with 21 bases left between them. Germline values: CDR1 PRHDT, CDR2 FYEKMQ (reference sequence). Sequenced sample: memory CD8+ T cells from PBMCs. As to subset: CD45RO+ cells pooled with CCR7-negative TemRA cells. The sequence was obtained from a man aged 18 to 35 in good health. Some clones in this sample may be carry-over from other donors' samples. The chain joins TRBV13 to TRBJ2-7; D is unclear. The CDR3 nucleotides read TGTGCCAGCAGGTATGGCCCCTCGAATCCAGGGCAGTACTTC. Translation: CASRYGPSNPGQYF. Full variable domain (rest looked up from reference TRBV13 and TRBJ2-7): AAGVIQSPRHLIKEKRETATLKCYPIPRHDTVYWYQQGPGQDPQFLISFYEKMQSDKGSIPDRFSAQQFSDYHSELNMSSLELGDSALYFCASRYGPSNPGQYFGPGTRLTVT.